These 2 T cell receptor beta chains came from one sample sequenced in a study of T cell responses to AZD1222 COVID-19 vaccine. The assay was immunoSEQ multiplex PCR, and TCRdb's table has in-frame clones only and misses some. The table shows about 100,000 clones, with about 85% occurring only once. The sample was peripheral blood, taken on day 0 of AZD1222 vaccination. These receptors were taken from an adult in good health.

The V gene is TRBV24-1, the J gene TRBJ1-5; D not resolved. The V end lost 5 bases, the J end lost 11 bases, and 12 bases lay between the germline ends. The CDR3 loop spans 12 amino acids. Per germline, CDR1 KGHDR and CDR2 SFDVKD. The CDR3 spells CATSAESGSQHF. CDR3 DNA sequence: TGTGCCACCAGTGCCGAATCAGGTTCCCAGCATTTT.

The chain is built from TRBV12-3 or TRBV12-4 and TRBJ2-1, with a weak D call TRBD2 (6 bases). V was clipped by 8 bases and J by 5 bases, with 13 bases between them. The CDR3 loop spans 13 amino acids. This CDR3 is CASVGTGDNEQFF. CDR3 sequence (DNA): TGTGCCAGCGTAGGGACTGGCGACAATGAGCAGTTCTTC.